Following are 31 T cell receptor beta chains from one sample sequenced in a study of blood T cells in healthy people across ages. Using a J-beta primer mix together with a sample-barcoded 5' primer, a second PCR was run for about 7 to 12 cycles. TCRdb re-called the 5' RACE reads through MiXCR, storing one row per CDR3 protein. The sample holds about 1.8 million distinct CDR3 sequences, 49% seen once. Sequenced input: blood. These receptors originate from a woman in her forties in good health.

The chain employs TRBV5-1 and TRBJ1-2; D remains ambiguous. The CDR3 length is 12 residues. CDR1 is SGHRS, CDR2 YFSETQ, per germline. Trimming stripped 2 bases from V and 8 bases from J, with 10 bases between. The CDR3 region has the DNA TGCGCCAGCAGCTTCACAGCCGAGGGCTACACCTTC. Amino acids: CASSFTAEGYTF.

V gene TRBV6-5 combines with J gene TRBJ1-1; D is unclear. Trimming took 2 bases from V and 0 from J, leaving 13 bases between them. CDR3 length: 16 residues. The germline CDR1 and CDR2 sequences are MNHEY and SVGAGI. CDR3 DNA: TGTGCCAGCAGTTACAGGGCAGTCGGAGTGAACACTGAAGCTTTCTTT. It translates to CASSYRAVGVNTEAFF.

The chain is built from TRBV4-1 and TRBJ2-1; D is perhaps TRBD1 (8 bases). Germline CDR1 is MGHRA and CDR2 is YSYEKL. The V gene lost 3 bases and the J gene lost 5 bases, with 17 bases spanning the gap. The length of the CDR3 is 16 residues. As DNA, the CDR3 is TGCGCCAGCAGCCAGACAGGGGAGGGGGAGGACAATGAGCAGTTCTTC. Protein sequence: CASSQTGEGEDNEQFF.

The J gene is TRBJ2-1, the V gene TRBV12-3 or TRBV12-4, with D perhaps matching TRBD2 (7 bases). This CDR3 spans 13 amino acids. Trimming pared 6 bases from V and 7 bases from J, leaving 13 bases between. Here the CDR3 reads CASRGGQGNEQFF. DNA of the CDR3: TGTGCCAGCAGGGGGGGGCAGGGTAATGAGCAGTTCTTC.

The genes are TRBV6-1 and TRBJ2-7; tentative D call: TRBD2 (6 bases). CDR1 and CDR2 (germline): MNHNS, SASEGT. V gave up 4 bases and J gave up 3 bases, with 19 bases separating them. The CDR3 is 16 residues long. For the CDR3, the DNA is TGTGCCAGCAGTGCCACTTGGGACTTTCGTAACTACGAGCAGTACTTC. Protein: CASSATWDFRNYEQYF.

This clonotype has only a few counts. This chain joins TRBV4-1 and TRBJ2-7, with 7 bases lining up with TRBD2. Germline assignment: CDR1 MGHRA and CDR2 YSYEKL. This CDR3 contains 17 residues. With 1 base clipped from V and 3 bases from J, the junction kept 12 bases outside the gene matches. The CDR3 spells CASSQGGMRGGDYEQYF. CDR3 in DNA: TGCGCCAGCAGCCAAGGGGGGATGCGCGGGGGAGACTACGAGCAGTACTTC.

CDR3 sequence: CASSLTTGRAYEQYF. As DNA, the CDR3 is TGTGCCAGCAGCCTCACGACAGGGCGGGCCTACGAGCAGTACTTC. The chain couples TRBV7-9 to TRBJ2-7; 7 bases match TRBD1. The germline CDR1 and CDR2 sequences are SEHNR and FQNEAQ (reference sequence). V lost 5 bases to trimming and J lost 2 bases; unmatched junction nucleotides: 9. CDR3 size: 15 residues.

CDR3 coding DNA: TGTGCCAGCAGTTACTCGGGCCGCGGCGGGGAGCAGTACTTC. This sequence encodes CASSYSGRGGEQYF. The chain has TRBV6-2 or TRBV6-3 and TRBJ2-4; tentatively, D is TRBD2 (6 bases). The V end lost 0 bases, the J end lost 13 bases, and 16 bases lay between the germline ends. Per the germline V gene, CDR1 is MNHEY and CDR2 is SVGEGT. The CDR3 covers 14 residues.

The DNA for the CDR3 is TGCAGTGCTACACAGGCAGGGGCCCATGGCTACACCTTC. Translated, it gives CSATQAGAHGYTF. The gene calls are TRBV20-1 and TRBJ1-2; possibly TRBD1 for D (6 bases). V was pared by 4 bases and J by 6 bases, with 15 bases between. Per germline, CDR1 DFQATT and CDR2 SNEGSKA (reference sequence). The CDR3 loop spans 13 amino acids.

This chain links TRBV6-1 with TRBJ2-7; maybe TRBD2 (6 bases). Germline loops: CDR1 MNHNS, CDR2 SASEGT. The CDR3 covers 15 residues. Trimming stripped 2 bases from V and 2 bases from J, with 13 bases between. This CDR3 is CASSEFGDSPYEQYF. In nucleotides, the CDR3 is TGTGCCAGCAGTGAATTTGGGGACTCCCCCTACGAGCAGTACTTC.

The V call is TRBV20-1, the J call TRBJ2-3; 12 bases line up with TRBD2. The CDR3 totals 16 residues. Germline CDR1 is DFQATT and CDR2 is SNEGSKA (reference sequence). Losses at the gene ends were 6 bases for V and 0 bases for J; bases not matched to a gene: 7. CDR3 sequence: CSATSGGAPSTDTQYF. In nucleotides, the CDR3 is TGCAGTGCGACTAGCGGGGGAGCACCGAGCACAGATACGCAGTATTTT.

The sample holds many counts of this clonotype. The V and J genes are TRBV4-2 and TRBJ2-7; the match to TRBD2 covers 8 bases. CDR1 and CDR2 from the germline V gene are LGHNA and YNFKEQ. CDR3 length: 15 residues. The trim removed 4 bases at V and 3 bases at J, leaving 8 bases unmatched. The CDR3 loop is CASSLNGGASYEQYF. The CDR3 DNA sequence: TGTGCCAGCAGCCTAAACGGGGGGGCCAGCTACGAGCAGTACTTC.

This chain connects TRBV9 to TRBJ1-6; D might be TRBD1 (5 bases). Per germline, CDR1 SGDLS and CDR2 YYNGEE. This CDR3 is 14 amino acids long. V lost 4 bases and J lost 11, with 16 bases in between. CDR3 loop: CASSLTQGQAPLHF. The CDR3 DNA reads TGTGCCAGCAGCCTTACCCAGGGTCAGGCACCCCTCCACTTT.

The V call is TRBV28, the J call TRBJ2-7; D is perhaps TRBD1 (6 bases). Trimming took off 6 bases at V and 3 bases at J, with 15 bases between the two ends. The CDR3 length is 14 residues. Germline V gene lookup returns CDR1 MDHEN and CDR2 SYDVKM. The CDR3, as DNA: TGTGCCAGCAGGTTACAGGACAGACTCTACGAGCAGTACTTC. This gives the protein CASRLQDRLYEQYF.

The chain joins TRBV15 to TRBJ2-5; 13 bases map to TRBD2. Germline CDR1 and CDR2: LNHNV and YYDKDF (reference sequence). V shed 1 base and J 3 bases; nucleotides not matched to a gene: 2. This CDR3 is 16 amino acids long. CDR3 in amino acids: CATSRVLAGGEETQYF. CDR3 in DNA: TGTGCCACCAGCAGAGTACTAGCGGGGGGGGAAGAGACCCAGTACTTC.

This sequence joins TRBV6-2 or TRBV6-3 and TRBJ1-2; D gene ambiguous. CDR1 is MNHEY, CDR2 SVGEGT, per germline. The CDR3 totals 16 residues. The ends were cut back, 0 bases at V and 2 bases at J, with 13 bases in the middle. The CDR3 nucleotides are TGTGCCAGCAGTTACTCGTGGACGCGGGCAAACTATGGCTACACCTTC. It codes for CASSYSWTRANYGYTF.

DNA for the CDR3: TGCGCCAGCAGCCCGGGGACAGGTAGCTCCTACAATGAGCAGTTCTTC. Its protein product is CASSPGTGSSYNEQFF. This rearrangement joins TRBV5-1 to TRBJ2-1; 8 nucleotides match TRBD1. The CDR3 runs 16 residues. With 4 bases clipped from V and 0 bases from J, the junction kept 6 bases outside the gene matches. The germline CDR1 and CDR2 sequences are SGHRS and YFSETQ.

The V call is TRBV20-1, the J call TRBJ1-2, with D uncertain. CDR1 and CDR2 from the germline V gene are DFQATT and SNEGSKA (reference sequence). The CDR3 runs 13 residues. The V end was cut by 6 bases, the J end by 8 bases, with 19 bases between. CDR3 DNA sequence: TGCAGTGCCCCACTAGGGTTAACTGGGGGCTACACCTTC. Its protein is CSAPLGLTGGYTF.

The CDR3 protein is CSAPAQADEQYF. The CDR3 nucleotides read TGCAGTGCTCCTGCGCAGGCGGACGAGCAGTACTTC. J is TRBJ2-7 and V is TRBV20-1, with unresolved D. Per germline, CDR1 DFQATT and CDR2 SNEGSKA (reference sequence). This CDR3 contains 12 residues. The V end was cut by 5 bases, the J end by 5 bases, with 13 bases between.

Only a few counts were recorded for this clonotype. The chain uses TRBV28 and TRBJ2-6; weak D call: TRBD1 (6 bases). The CDR3 is 18 amino acids. V was pared by 6 bases and J by 1 base, with 19 bases between. CDR1 is MDHEN, CDR2 SYDVKM, per germline. The chain's CDR3 is CASRVTGTHRSGANVLTF. Written as DNA, the CDR3 is TGTGCCAGCAGAGTTACCGGGACACATAGGTCTGGGGCCAACGTCCTGACTTTC.

The gene calls are TRBV3-1 and TRBJ2-6, with D possibly matching TRBD1 (6 bases). The V end lost 0 bases, the J end lost 0 bases, and 21 bases lay between the germline ends. Germline values: CDR1 LGHDT, CDR2 YNNKEL (reference sequence). This CDR3 region has 21 residues. CDR3 sequence (DNA): TGTGCCAGCAGCCAAGACAGCGTTGGCAGGGGCTTTAGCTCTGGGGCCAACGTCCTGACTTTC. It yields the protein CASSQDSVGRGFSSGANVLTF.

In the case of this clonotype: One end of the junction fails to match germline, which may point to a read error. The chain has TRBV4-1 and TRBJ2-5; possible D gene TRBD1, 5 bases. Germline lookup yields CDR1 MGHRA and CDR2 YSYEKL. The CDR3 is 13 residues long. CDR3: CASGQEGAETQYF. CDR3 DNA: TGCGCCAGCGGCCAAGAAGGGGCCGAGACCCAGTACTTC.

The chain recombines TRBV20-1 with TRBJ2-5; D is tentatively TRBD1 or TRBD2 (5 bases each). The length of the CDR3 is 15 residues. In germline, CDR1 is DFQATT, CDR2 SNEGSKA (reference sequence). The V and J ends lost 5 bases and 6 bases respectively, with 22 bases between them. The CDR3 loop is CSAPPEAGSRKTQYF. In DNA form, the CDR3 reads TGCAGTGCTCCCCCGGAGGCAGGGAGTCGGAAGACCCAGTACTTC.

This chain uses TRBV12-5 with TRBJ1-2, with D possibly TRBD1 on 6 matching bases. CDR1 and CDR2 from the germline V gene are LGHNT and FRNRAP. V shed 4 bases and J shed 2 bases, with 17 bases lying between them. The CDR3 contains 16 residues. In nucleotides, the CDR3 is TGTGCTAGTGGTTGGGGGGGGCCACTCTTCAACTATGGCTACACCTTC. Translating gives CASGWGGPLFNYGYTF.

This sequence joins TRBV20-1 and TRBJ2-3; either TRBD1 or TRBD2 may supply D (5 bases each). The CDR3 is made up of 14 amino acids. Germline assignment: CDR1 DFQATT and CDR2 SNEGSKA (reference sequence). Trimming took 1 base from V and 3 from J, leaving 11 bases between them. The DNA of the CDR3 is TGCAGTGCTAGAGGGGACGGTGGGACAGATACGCAGTATTTT. This codes for CSARGDGGTDTQYF.

There are a few counts of this clonotype. The rearrangement joins TRBV5-1 to TRBJ1-4; a weak D match, TRBD1 (5 bases). Looked up from germline, CDR1 is SGHRS and CDR2 is YFSETQ. This CDR3 region has 14 residues. V shed 0 bases and J shed 8 bases, with 11 bases lying between them. CDR3 sequence: CASSLEGLREKLFF. Here the CDR3 DNA reads TGCGCCAGCAGCTTGGAGGGACTCAGGGAAAAACTGTTTTTT.

In this sample, this clonotype turned up a few times. V usage is TRBV28 and J usage is TRBJ1-2, with 7 bases fitting TRBD1. Per the germline V gene, CDR1 is MDHEN and CDR2 is SYDVKM. V lost 7 bases to trimming and J lost 4 bases; unmatched junction nucleotides: 9. The CDR3 covers 14 residues. DNA for the CDR3: TGTGCCAGCACCCAGGGGACAGCATCCTATGGCTACACCTTC. It is translated as CASTQGTASYGYTF.

This chain connects TRBV4-2 to TRBJ1-2; D remains unclear. CDR3 length: 15 residues. Germline V gene sequence: CDR1 LGHNA, CDR2 YNFKEQ. The V and J ends lost 3 bases and 2 bases respectively, with 13 bases between them. The DNA for the CDR3 is TGTGCCAGCAGCCAGAGCGGGCAGCGAAACTATGGCTACACCTTC. Translating gives CASSQSGQRNYGYTF.

The gene calls are TRBV5-5 and TRBJ2-2; D remains ambiguous. CDR3 length: 15 residues. Germline lookup yields CDR1 SGHKS and CDR2 YYEKEE (reference sequence). The V end was cut by 3 bases, the J end by 6 bases, with 15 bases between. Here the CDR3 reads CASSWTADWAGELFF. Here the CDR3 DNA reads TGTGCCAGCAGCTGGACGGCCGACTGGGCCGGGGAGCTGTTTTTT.

The chain couples TRBV5-1 to TRBJ2-7, with 13 bases aligning to TRBD2. The CDR3 length is 16 residues. The ends lost 3 bases at V and 7 bases at J; junction bases unmatched: 10. Germline values: CDR1 SGHRS, CDR2 YFSETQ. CDR3 sequence reads: CASSSPTSGGASEQYF. The DNA for the CDR3 is TGCGCCAGCAGCTCCCCTACTAGCGGGGGGGCCAGTGAGCAGTACTTC.

This rearrangement joins TRBV29-1 to TRBJ2-1; TRBD2 agrees at 8 bases. Germline CDR1 is SQVTM and CDR2 is ANQGSEA. This CDR3 region has 14 residues. With 1 base clipped from V and 2 bases from J, the junction kept 1 base outside the gene matches. The CDR3 DNA sequence: TGCAGCGTTGAAGTAGCGGGGACCTACAATGAGCAGTTCTTC. Encoded protein: CSVEVAGTYNEQFF.